These 8 T cell receptor beta chains were sequenced from one sample in a study of T-cell reconstitution after alpha-beta-depleted transplantation in children. Preparation of the TCRbeta library used unique molecular identifiers. In TCRdb, the PCR reads were re-called with MiXCR into one record per CDR3 protein. The sample yields a few hundred thousand distinct CDR3 sequences, roughly a tenth seen once. The material sequenced was PBMCs, taken before TCRalphabeta/CD19-depleted stem cell transplant. These TCRs come from a child under three years old with acute myeloid leukemia, due to receive a stem cell transplant.

This clonotype has a count of ten or more. The CDR3 sequence: CASSLLAEANTGELFF. DNA for the CDR3: TGTGCCAGCAGCTTACTAGCGGAGGCGAACACCGGGGAGCTGTTTTTT. The chain links TRBV5-4 to TRBJ2-2, with 8 positions matching TRBD2. V lost 2 bases and J lost 0; bases outside the gene matches: 3. This CDR3 is 16 amino acids long. Per the germline V gene, CDR1 is SGHNT and CDR2 is YYREEE (reference sequence).

This clonotype was picked up many times. This chain links TRBV10-3 with TRBJ2-7, with 11 bases fitting TRBD2. V was clipped by 6 bases and J by 0 bases; unmatched bases: 10. Germline V gene lookup returns CDR1 ENHRY and CDR2 SYGVKD. The length of the CDR3 is 17 residues. The CDR3 nucleotides are TGTGCCATCAGAACCGGGACTAGCGGCCCGAGCTCCTACGAGCAGTACTTC. It yields the protein CAIRTGTSGPSSYEQYF.

This clonotype was counted ten times or more. V gene TRBV5-1 combines with J gene TRBJ2-1, with D unresolved. This CDR3 has 14 amino acids. Between the trimmed V and J ends, which lost 6 bases and 0 bases, there was a span of 10 bases. Germline CDR1 and CDR2: SGHRS and YFSETQ. The CDR3 coding sequence is TGCGCCAGCAAAGTTGAGAGCTCCTACAATGAGCAGTTCTTC. It translates to CASKVESSYNEQFF.

This clonotype was observed many times. The CDR3 sequence is CSAPRVDTEAFF. The CDR3, as DNA: TGCAGTGCCCCCCGAGTGGACACTGAAGCTTTCTTT. The rearrangement joins TRBV20-1 to TRBJ1-1, with D uncertain. Trimming took off 6 bases at V and 3 bases at J, with 11 bases between the two ends. Germline loops: CDR1 DFQATT, CDR2 SNEGSKA (reference sequence). The CDR3 loop spans 12 amino acids.

This clonotype was picked up many times. The chain couples TRBV12-3 or TRBV12-4 to TRBJ1-2, with TRBD1 identical over 10 bases. The V segment lost 6 bases and the J segment 8 bases; nucleotides outside the gene matches: 6. The CDR3 is 13 amino acids. CDR3 coding DNA: TGTGCCAGCAGCTCAGACAGGGGGCGCGGCTACACCTTC. Its protein is CASSSDRGRGYTF.

This clonotype was picked up many times. V and J are TRBV20-1 and TRBJ1-5; D remains ambiguous. V lost 0 bases and J lost 1, with 4 bases in between. The CDR3 is 13 residues long. Germline assignment: CDR1 DFQATT and CDR2 SNEGSKA (reference sequence). The CDR3 reads CSAREGSNQPQHF. CDR3 coding DNA: TGCAGTGCTAGAGAGGGAAGCAATCAGCCCCAGCATTTT.

This clonotype was seen ten or more times. This rearrangement joins TRBV12-3 or TRBV12-4 to TRBJ1-5; the D gene is possibly TRBD1 (5 bases). The CDR3 extends over 15 amino acids. Trimming stripped 6 bases from V and 3 bases from J, with 15 bases between. CDR3 nucleotides: TGTGCCAGCAGAAAACAAGGGGCTAACAATCAGCCCCAGCATTTT. It specifies CASRKQGANNQPQHF.

The table lists this clonotype with many counts. The chain recombines TRBV28 with TRBJ2-7; D may match TRBD1 or TRBD2 (5 bases each). Germline-derived CDR1 and CDR2 are MDHEN and SYDVKM. The CDR3 is made up of 12 amino acids. Trimming cost V 7 bases and J 2 bases, with 9 bases left between them. The CDR3, as DNA: TGTGCCAGCACCGGGGCCCCCTACGAGCAGTACTTC. Translation gives CASTGAPYEQYF.